Detailed here is one TCR beta chain. Its antigen remains unidentified. The source of the sample is a study of lymphopenia after photon versus proton radiotherapy. The study, taken as a whole, reports: Relative stability marked proton patients; photon patients lost diversity and naive cells.

This table comes from immunoSEQ multiplex PCR, and its TCRdb copy is limited to in-frame clones, with some not included. This table holds tens of thousands of clones, approximately 84% found once. The germline CDR1 and CDR2 sequences are MNHEY and SVGAGI. The CDR3 covers 12 residues. V was pared by 7 bases and J by 10 bases, with 9 bases of the junction left unmatched. This TCR was recovered from a man aged 60-69 years with pancreatic cancer. The chain carries TRBV6-5 and TRBJ2-7, with 8 positions matching TRBD2. The input for sequencing was peripheral blood, taken from a patient treated with proton-based radiotherapy. CDR3 amino acids: CASIPSGLHQYF. The DNA for the CDR3 is TGTGCCAGCATACCTAGCGGGCTCCACCAGTACTTC.